This T cell receptor beta chain was sequenced in a study of a mutant IDH1 vaccine in newly diagnosed glioma. For the study at large: Vaccine dosing followed radiotherapy by 4-6 weeks, or accompanied temozolomide cycles. Those enrolled had earlier been treated with radiotherapy, temozolomide, or both, mostly both. At week 35 came visit V12, and visit V13 followed at week 47.

This clone was recorded once. As yet, its antigen is unknown. Germline CDR1 reads SGHAT; CDR2 reads FQNNGV. V shed 5 bases, J shed 7 bases, and the junction held 5 bases outside the gene matches. The CDR3 consists of 13 residues. Profiled with immunoSEQ multiplex PCR; TCRdb holds only in-frame clones, not every one. The sample yields about 26,000 clones, 75% to 90% seen once. This sample's time point: week 35, safety follow-up. Vaccination used 300 ug of mutant IDH1 20-mer peptide per dose, with topical imiquimod. The source of this sequence is a man aged 25-40 years with glioma. Sequenced material: PBMCs, taken from a glioma patient whose treatment included an IDH1 peptide vaccine. The chain has TRBV11-2 and TRBJ1-5, with TRBD1 matching 7 bases. The CDR3 is CASSPDRDQPQHF. In nucleotides, the CDR3 is TGTGCCAGCAGCCCTGACAGGGACCAGCCCCAGCATTTT.